The 4 T cell receptor beta chains reported below all come from one sample, sequenced in a study of T cell changes during pregnancy in multiple sclerosis (dated by TCRdb to between 2019 and 2020). The receptor library was made with the immunoSEQ multiplex PCR assay. TCRdb holds this immuneACCESS table with in-frame rearrangements only. Some clones are missing; in checked studies, unresolved V genes explain under half, and the rest has no known cause. In this sample the table shows 130,000 or so clones, about 96% of which occur a single time. The ten largest make up less than 0.55% of the sample. The input for sequencing was peripheral blood, taken after pregnancy. These receptors came from a female donor with multiple sclerosis, enrolled in a pregnancy study.

The chain joins TRBV6-6 to TRBJ2-7, with D perhaps TRBD1 (5 bases). Per germline, CDR1 MNHNY and CDR2 SVGAGI (reference sequence). With 0 bases removed from V and 0 bases from J, the gap between germline ends came to 6 bases. The CDR3 length is 14 residues. This CDR3 reads CASSYSTASYEQYF. The CDR3, as DNA: TGTGCCAGCAGTTACTCGACAGCCTCCTACGAGCAGTACTTC.

This chain connects TRBV7-9 to TRBJ2-1; 14 nucleotides align to TRBD2. J lost 10 bases, V lost 4 bases, and 6 bases had no gene match. Germline lookup yields CDR1 SEHNR and CDR2 FQNEAQ (reference sequence). The CDR3 covers 15 residues. The CDR3 nucleotides read TGTGCCAGCAGCTCCGGGACTAGCGGGAGTGGGGAGCAGTTCTTC. This encodes CASSSGTSGSGEQFF.

The chain recombines TRBV6-6 with TRBJ2-7; tentative D call: TRBD1 (5 bases). The germline CDR1 and CDR2 sequences are MNHNY and SVGAGI (reference sequence). The ends were cut back, 0 bases at V and 1 base at J, with 13 bases in the middle. CDR3 length equals 16 residues. The CDR3 bases are TGTGCCAGCAGTTACTCGAACCGACAGCCTTCCTACGAGCAGTACTTC. Amino acids: CASSYSNRQPSYEQYF.

The chain combines TRBV18 with TRBJ2-2; D remains ambiguous. V was clipped by 5 bases and J by 6 bases, with 10 bases between them. CDR1 and CDR2 from the germline V gene are KGHSH and LQKENI. This CDR3 comprises 13 residues. Written as DNA, the CDR3 is TGTGCCAGCTCAACCAACGGAGCCGGGGAGCTGTTTTTT. Protein product: CASSTNGAGELFF.